These 29 T cell receptor beta chains originate from one sample sequenced in a study of cytomegalovirus exposure and HLA in healthy donors. PCR employed 60 Vbeta and 13 Jbeta primers. Some clones are missing from TCRdb's copy, which holds only in-frame ones; the method was immunoSEQ multiplex PCR. Of approximately 300,000 clones listed, roughly 80% are singletons. Source material: PBMCs. Receptor source: a girl aged 2 to 9 in good health and CMV-seronegative.

This clone was seen a handful of times. V gene TRBV10-3 combines with J gene TRBJ1-1, with 7 bases identical to TRBD1. V gave up 6 bases and J gave up 2 bases; unmatched junction bases: 9. CDR1 and CDR2 from the germline V gene are ENHRY and SYGVKD. This CDR3 comprises 15 residues. Here the CDR3 reads CAIRMTGTANTEAFF. The CDR3 DNA reads TGTGCCATCAGGATGACAGGGACGGCAAACACTGAAGCTTTCTTT.

V gene TRBV10-3 combines with J gene TRBJ2-1; 10 bases map to TRBD2. The germline gives CDR1 ENHRY, CDR2 SYGVKD. The V and J ends lost 10 bases and 7 bases, in that order; junction bases with no gene match: 10. The CDR3 spans 14 residues. The CDR3 region is CATGRLAGENEQFF. In DNA, the CDR3 is TGTGCCACGGGGAGGCTAGCGGGAGAAAATGAGCAGTTCTTC.

The chain links TRBV2 to TRBJ2-3, with 9 bases that match TRBD2. J lost 1 base, V lost 1 base, and 3 bases had no gene match. Per the germline V gene, CDR1 is SNHLY and CDR2 is FYNNEI. The CDR3 runs to 16 residues. The CDR3 region is CASSEVKRGGTDTQYF. In DNA form, the CDR3 reads TGTGCCAGCAGTGAAGTTAAGCGGGGGGGCACAGATACGCAGTATTTT. Based on the CDR3 plus reference TRBV2 and TRBJ2-3, the full variable domain is EPEVTQTPSHQVTQMGQEVILRCVPISNHLYFYWYRQILGQKVEFLVSFYNNEISEKSEIFDDQFSVERPDGSNFTLKIRSTKLEDSAMYFCASSEVKRGGTDTQYFGPGTRLTVL.

The V call is TRBV7-8, the J call TRBJ2-5, with 10 positions matching TRBD1. The CDR3 contains 16 residues. The V and J ends lost 6 bases and 4 bases, in that order; junction bases with no gene match: 11. CDR1 and CDR2 from the germline V gene are SGHVS and FQNEAQ. This CDR3 reads CASRGAGTGVVETQYF. For the CDR3, the DNA is TGTGCCAGCAGGGGGGCCGGGACAGGGGTCGTAGAGACCCAGTACTTC.

This chain joins TRBV4-1 and TRBJ2-6; D is possibly TRBD1 (6 bases). This CDR3 contains 17 residues. The germline V gene encodes CDR1 MGHRA and CDR2 YSYEKL. Trimming stripped 2 bases from V and 1 base from J, with 12 bases between. In DNA, the CDR3 is TGCGCCAGCAGCCAAACAGGGAGACGGTCTGGGGCCAACGTCCTGACTTTC. It translates to CASSQTGRRSGANVLTF.

The V call is TRBV27, the J call TRBJ2-1, with 9 bases aligning to TRBD2. Germline CDR1 MNHEY, CDR2 SMNVEV (reference sequence). V shed 2 bases and J 1 base; nucleotides not matched to a gene: 0. The CDR3 is 15 residues long. The CDR3 reads CASSLSGGSYNEQFF. In DNA form, the CDR3 reads TGTGCCAGCAGTTTAAGCGGGGGGTCCTACAATGAGCAGTTCTTC.

V is TRBV19 and J is TRBJ1-4; TRBD1 aligns across 8 bases. The CDR3 length is 13 residues. V dropped 5 bases and J dropped 8; count of bases not matched to a gene: 4. The germline V gene has CDR1 LNHDA and CDR2 SQIVND (reference sequence). The chain's CDR3 is CASSDRGREKLFF. The CDR3 bases are TGTGCCAGTAGTGACAGGGGAAGAGAAAAACTGTTTTTT.

The V gene is TRBV5-4, the J gene TRBJ1-2, with D possibly being TRBD1 (6 bases). V was shortened by 0 bases and J by 6 bases, with 12 bases between the two germline ends. This CDR3 is built from 14 residues. CDR1 and CDR2 (germline): SGHNT, YYREEE (reference sequence). The DNA for the CDR3 is TGTGCCAGCAGCTTGGAGCGGACAGCGAATGGCTACACCTTC. This encodes CASSLERTANGYTF.

The gene calls are TRBV30 and TRBJ1-3; D is uncertain. The V and J ends lost 0 bases and 0 bases respectively, with 9 bases between them. Germline lookup yields CDR1 GTSNPN and CDR2 SVGIG (reference sequence). CDR3 length: 15 amino acids. The CDR3: CAWSVAFSSGNTIYF. CDR3 nucleotide sequence: TGTGCCTGGAGTGTAGCCTTTAGCTCTGGAAACACCATATATTTT.

This clone was recorded only once. The rearrangement links TRBV6-5 to TRBJ1-6, with TRBD1 matching over 9 bases. The trim removed 6 bases at V and 8 bases at J, leaving 5 bases unmatched. Germline-derived CDR1 and CDR2 are MNHEY and SVGAGI. The CDR3 spans 14 residues. CDR3 nucleotides: TGTGCCAGCAGAAAAAGGGACAGGGATTCACCCCTCCACTTT. This translates into CASRKRDRDSPLHF.

This clone was detected only a few times. This rearrangement joins TRBV28 to TRBJ1-3; D unclear. Trimming shortened V by 8 bases and J by 0 bases, and 5 bases separated the two germline ends. The CDR3 runs to 12 residues. From germline, CDR1 is MDHEN and CDR2 SYDVKM. CDR3: CASSLSGNTIYF. DNA of the CDR3: TGTGCCAGCTCCCTCTCTGGAAACACCATATATTTT.

The sample holds a few counts of this clone. At one end, the junction sequence differs from germline, possibly due to a read error. As DNA, the CDR3 is TGTGCCAGCAGCCGACAGGGGCTCCTCTTT. It codes for CASSRQGLLF. This sequence joins TRBV2 and TRBJ1-1, with TRBD1 matching over 8 bases. CDR3 size: 10 residues. The germline V gene has CDR1 SNHLY and CDR2 FYNNEI. Looking up the rest from reference TRBV2 and TRBJ1-1 gives the full variable domain: EPEVTQTPSHQVTQMGQEVILRCVPISNHLYFYWYRQILGQKVEFLVSFYNNEISEKSEIFDDQFSVERPDGSNFTLKIRSTKLEDSAMYFCASSRQGLLFGQGTRLTVV.

This clone showed up just a few times. This chain joins TRBV28 and TRBJ1-1; D remains ambiguous. V shed 7 bases and J shed 5 bases, with 8 bases lying between them. Germline V CDR1 and CDR2: MDHEN, SYDVKM. This CDR3 region has 11 residues. CDR3 DNA: TGTGCCAGCAACTCTCGGACTGAAGCTTTCTTT. This translates into CASNSRTEAFF.

This chain uses TRBV28 with TRBJ1-5, with a possible D match to TRBD1 (5 bases). Germline loops: CDR1 MDHEN, CDR2 SYDVKM. With 3 bases removed from V and 3 bases from J, the gap between germline ends came to 12 bases. This CDR3 has 15 amino acids. CDR3 residues: CASSFPGDYNQPQHF. The CDR3 bases are TGTGCCAGCAGTTTCCCGGGGGACTACAATCAGCCCCAGCATTTT.

In nucleotides, the CDR3 is TGTGCCAGCAGTTACGGGGGAGGAACTGAAGCTTTCTTT. It codes for CASSYGGGTEAFF. The rearrangement joins TRBV6-5 to TRBJ1-1, with a possible D match to TRBD1 (5 bases). The germline V gene encodes CDR1 MNHEY and CDR2 SVGAGI. The CDR3 is 13 residues long. Trimming left V 2 bases short and J 5 bases short, with 9 bases between.

This clone was detected once. The chain employs TRBV4-1 and TRBJ1-5; tentatively, D is TRBD1 (5 bases). Germline V gives CDR1 MGHRA, CDR2 YSYEKL. Trimming cost V 0 bases and J 9 bases, with 15 bases left between them. This CDR3 has 15 amino acids. CDR3 sequence: CASSQDGQGQGPQHF. As DNA, the CDR3 is TGCGCCAGCAGCCAAGATGGCCAGGGCCAAGGGCCCCAGCATTTT.

The chain has TRBV9 and TRBJ2-2; 8 bases agree with TRBD2. The CDR3 contains 18 residues. Germline V gene sequence: CDR1 SGDLS, CDR2 YYNGEE. With V trimmed by 0 bases and J by 1 base, 8 bases remained unmatched. The CDR3 is CASSVAGTSGGNTGELFF. The DNA of the CDR3 is TGTGCCAGCAGCGTAGCTGGGACTAGTGGAGGGAACACCGGGGAGCTGTTTTTT. Together with reference TRBV9 and TRBJ2-2, the CDR3 gives the full variable domain: DSGVTQTPKHLITATGQRVTLRCSPRSGDLSVYWYQQSLDQGLQFLIQYYNGEERAKGNILERFSAQQFPDLHSELNLSSLELGDSALYFCASSVAGTSGGNTGELFFGEGSRLTVL.

The chain is built from TRBV19 and TRBJ2-1; TRBD1 agrees at 9 bases. With 6 bases clipped from V and 2 bases from J, the junction kept 5 bases outside the gene matches. There are 15 residues in the CDR3. Germline values: CDR1 LNHDA, CDR2 SQIVND (reference sequence). The CDR3 sequence: CASRTTGGAYNEQFF. In nucleotides, the CDR3 is TGTGCCAGTAGAACCACAGGGGGCGCCTACAATGAGCAGTTCTTC.

The rearrangement uses TRBV6-6 and TRBJ1-2; perhaps TRBD1 as D (6 bases). Trimming removed 5 bases from V and 4 bases from J, with 17 bases in between. CDR3 length: 15 amino acids. The germline gives CDR1 MNHNY, CDR2 SVGAGI (reference sequence). For the CDR3, the DNA is TGTGCCAGCAGTGGGACATCCTCACAGCGCTATGGCTACACCTTC. Encoded protein: CASSGTSSQRYGYTF.

The V and J genes are TRBV7-6 and TRBJ2-5; no clear D. CDR3 length: 12 amino acids. In germline, CDR1 is SGHVS, CDR2 FNYEAQ. V lost 11 bases and J lost 5, with 15 bases in between. CDR3 sequence: CAGMRPGETQYF. The CDR3 nucleotides are TGTGCCGGAATGAGGCCTGGGGAGACCCAGTACTTC.

V gene TRBV15 combines with J gene TRBJ2-7; 8 nucleotides align to TRBD2. After removal of 6 bases from V and 3 bases from J, the junction contained 10 bases not matched to a gene. This CDR3 has 15 amino acids. The germline CDR1 and CDR2 sequences are LNHNV and YYDKDF (reference sequence). Here the CDR3 DNA reads TGTGCCACCAGGTCCCAGAGCGGGAGTGTCTACGAGCAGTACTTC. Residues: CATRSQSGSVYEQYF.

This clone was observed a handful of times. The rearrangement joins TRBV4-1 to TRBJ1-2, with TRBD1 matching over 8 bases. The ends lost 4 bases at V and 6 bases at J; junction bases unmatched: 4. Germline V lookup: CDR1 MGHRA, CDR2 YSYEKL. CDR3 length: 13 amino acids. The CDR3 here is CASSLTGADGYTF. CDR3 nucleotide sequence: TGCGCCAGCAGCCTGACAGGGGCGGATGGCTACACCTTC.

The chain is built from TRBV5-6 and TRBJ1-1, with no clear D. The CDR3 is 17 residues long. Germline lookup yields CDR1 SGHDT and CDR2 YYEEEE. The V and J ends lost 2 bases and 4 bases respectively, with 21 bases between them. Here the CDR3 reads CASSFPPVTGKITEAFF. The CDR3 DNA reads TGTGCCAGCAGCTTCCCCCCTGTCACGGGTAAGATCACTGAAGCTTTCTTT.

The rearrangement joins TRBV27 to TRBJ2-1; TRBD1 agrees at 8 bases. Trimming cost V 8 bases and J 4 bases; bases outside gene matches: 10. This CDR3 region has 15 residues. Germline loops: CDR1 MNHEY, CDR2 SMNVEV (reference sequence). The CDR3 nucleotides read TGTGCCAGCGGGACAGGCATGGGGGCTTACAATGAGCAGTTCTTC. It is translated as CASGTGMGAYNEQFF.

This clone occurred a few times. The J gene is TRBJ2-1, the V gene TRBV7-3; 7 bases line up with TRBD2. The CDR3 is 15 residues long. Germline assignment: CDR1 SGHTA and CDR2 FQGTGA. The V segment lost 1 base and the J segment 4 bases; nucleotides outside the gene matches: 4. The CDR3 is CASSLNGGKYNEQFF. CDR3 nucleotides: TGTGCCAGCAGCTTAAACGGGGGGAAGTACAATGAGCAGTTCTTC.

V and J are TRBV5-1 and TRBJ2-3; 8 bases are a match to TRBD2. The germline V gene has CDR1 SGHRS and CDR2 YFSETQ. The V gene end was trimmed by 0 bases and the J gene end by 5 bases; junction bases not matched to a gene: 5. This CDR3 is 15 amino acids long. CDR3 DNA: TGCGCCAGCAGCTTGGGGGGACTAGAAATAGATACGCAGTATTTT. It yields the protein CASSLGGLEIDTQYF.

V usage is TRBV11-2 and J usage is TRBJ2-5, with a tentative D call TRBD1 (5 bases). Deletions cut 1 base from V and 4 bases from J, with 13 bases between. The CDR3 covers 15 residues. CDR1 and CDR2 (germline): SGHAT, FQNNGV. CDR3 residues: CASSLALWTRETQYF. The DNA of the CDR3 is TGTGCCAGCAGCTTAGCGTTATGGACAAGAGAGACCCAGTACTTC.

The chain employs TRBV9 and TRBJ1-4, with D possibly matching TRBD1 (5 bases). Germline V gene data show CDR1 as SGDLS and CDR2 as YYNGEE. This CDR3 is built from 16 residues. Trimming pared 4 bases from V and 4 bases from J, leaving 17 bases between. The CDR3: CASSPGVKSNNEKLFF. CDR3 nucleotides: TGTGCCAGCAGCCCGGGGGTGAAGTCTAATAATGAAAAACTGTTTTTT.

The chain combines TRBV7-9 with TRBJ2-5; D may be TRBD1 (6 bases). This CDR3 spans 14 amino acids. The V and J ends lost 0 bases and 5 bases respectively, with 10 bases between them. CDR1 SEHNR and CDR2 FQNEAQ come from the germline V gene (reference sequence). The CDR3 DNA sequence: TGTGCCAGCAGCTTAGCTCAGGGGTTGGAGACCCAGTACTTC. It specifies CASSLAQGLETQYF.